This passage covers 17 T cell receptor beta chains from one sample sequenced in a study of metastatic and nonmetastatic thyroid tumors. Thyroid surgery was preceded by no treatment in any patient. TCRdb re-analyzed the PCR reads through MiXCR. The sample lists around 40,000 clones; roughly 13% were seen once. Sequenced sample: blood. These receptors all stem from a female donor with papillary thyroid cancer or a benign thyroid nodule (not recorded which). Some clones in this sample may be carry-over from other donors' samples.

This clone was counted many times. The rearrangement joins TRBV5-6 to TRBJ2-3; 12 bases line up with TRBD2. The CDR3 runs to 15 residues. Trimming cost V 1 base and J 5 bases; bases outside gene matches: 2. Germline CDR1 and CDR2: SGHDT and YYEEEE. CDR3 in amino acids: CASSLQLAGGDTQYF. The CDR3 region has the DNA TGTGCCAGCAGCTTGCAACTAGCGGGAGGAGATACGCAGTATTTT.

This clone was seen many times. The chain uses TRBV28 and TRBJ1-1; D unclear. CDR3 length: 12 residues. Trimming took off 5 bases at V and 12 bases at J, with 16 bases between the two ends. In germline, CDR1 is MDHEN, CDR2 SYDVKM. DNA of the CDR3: TGTGCCAGCAGTCGAAGAGAGGTAGCGACTTTCTTT. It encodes CASSRREVATFF.

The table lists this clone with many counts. This chain's CDR3 is CASSLTGNQPQHF. The DNA of the CDR3 is TGCGCCAGCAGCTTGACAGGGAATCAGCCCCAGCATTTT. V and J are TRBV5-1 and TRBJ1-5, with D perhaps matching TRBD1 (6 bases). Germline-derived CDR1 and CDR2 are SGHRS and YFSETQ. This CDR3 comprises 13 residues. The V gene lost 1 base and the J gene lost 4 bases, with 6 bases spanning the gap.

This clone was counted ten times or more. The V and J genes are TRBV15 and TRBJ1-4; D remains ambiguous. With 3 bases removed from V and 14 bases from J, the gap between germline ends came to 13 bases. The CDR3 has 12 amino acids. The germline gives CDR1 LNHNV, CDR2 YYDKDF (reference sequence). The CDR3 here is CATSSPERRLFF. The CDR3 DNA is TGTGCCACCAGCAGCCCTGAGAGGAGGCTGTTTTTT.

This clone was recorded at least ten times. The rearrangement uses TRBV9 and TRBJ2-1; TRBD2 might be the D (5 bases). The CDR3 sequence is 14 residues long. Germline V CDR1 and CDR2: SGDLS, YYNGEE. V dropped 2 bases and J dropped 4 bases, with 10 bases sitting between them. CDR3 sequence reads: CASSVRATYNEQFF. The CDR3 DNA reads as TGTGCCAGCAGCGTGCGGGCGACTTACAATGAGCAGTTCTTC.

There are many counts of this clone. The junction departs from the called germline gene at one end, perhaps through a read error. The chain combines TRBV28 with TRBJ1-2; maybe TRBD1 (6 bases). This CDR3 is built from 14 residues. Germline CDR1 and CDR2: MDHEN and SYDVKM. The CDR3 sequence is CAGSLLGARAGYTF. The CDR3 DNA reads TGTGCCGGCAGTTTGTTGGGGGCGCGGGCTGGCTACACCTTC.

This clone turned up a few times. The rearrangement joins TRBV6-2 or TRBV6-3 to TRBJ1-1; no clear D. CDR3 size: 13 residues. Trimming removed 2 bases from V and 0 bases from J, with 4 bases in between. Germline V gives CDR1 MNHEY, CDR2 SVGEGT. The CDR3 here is CASSYEVNTEAFF. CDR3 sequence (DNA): TGTGCCAGCAGTTACGAGGTGAACACTGAAGCTTTCTTT.

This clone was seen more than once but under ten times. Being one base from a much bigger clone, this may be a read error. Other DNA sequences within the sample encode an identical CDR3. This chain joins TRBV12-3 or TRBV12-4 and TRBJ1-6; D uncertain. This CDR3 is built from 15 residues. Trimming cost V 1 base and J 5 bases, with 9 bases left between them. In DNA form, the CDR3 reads TGTGCCAGCAGTTTAGTAACGGGGAATAATTCACCCCTCCACTTT. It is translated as CASSLVTGNNSPLHF.

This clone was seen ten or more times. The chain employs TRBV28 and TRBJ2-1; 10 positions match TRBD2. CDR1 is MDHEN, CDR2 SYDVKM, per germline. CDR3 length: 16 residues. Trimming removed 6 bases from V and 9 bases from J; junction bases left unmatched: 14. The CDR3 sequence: CASSQPGLAKEPEQFF. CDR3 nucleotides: TGTGCCAGCAGCCAACCGGGACTAGCGAAGGAGCCTGAGCAGTTCTTC.

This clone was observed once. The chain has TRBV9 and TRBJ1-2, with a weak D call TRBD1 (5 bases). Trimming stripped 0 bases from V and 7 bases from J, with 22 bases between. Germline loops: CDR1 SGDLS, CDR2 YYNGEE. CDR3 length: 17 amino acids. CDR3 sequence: CASSVEAKSGDRGGYTF. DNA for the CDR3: TGTGCCAGCAGCGTAGAAGCCAAATCGGGGGACCGTGGTGGCTACACCTTC.

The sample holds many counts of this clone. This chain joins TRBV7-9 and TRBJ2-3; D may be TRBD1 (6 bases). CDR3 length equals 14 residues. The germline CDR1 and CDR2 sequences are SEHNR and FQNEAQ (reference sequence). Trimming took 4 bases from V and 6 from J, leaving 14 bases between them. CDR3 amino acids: CASSSTGGSDTQYF. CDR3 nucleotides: TGTGCCAGCAGCTCGACAGGAGGTTCGGATACGCAGTATTTT.

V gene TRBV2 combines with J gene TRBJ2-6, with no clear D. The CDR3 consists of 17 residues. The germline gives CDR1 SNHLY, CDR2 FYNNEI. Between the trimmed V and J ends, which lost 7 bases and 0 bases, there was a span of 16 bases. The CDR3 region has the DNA TGTGCCAGCATTCTAGAAGTTATCCTCTCTGGGGCCAACGTCCTGACTTTC. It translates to CASILEVILSGANVLTF.

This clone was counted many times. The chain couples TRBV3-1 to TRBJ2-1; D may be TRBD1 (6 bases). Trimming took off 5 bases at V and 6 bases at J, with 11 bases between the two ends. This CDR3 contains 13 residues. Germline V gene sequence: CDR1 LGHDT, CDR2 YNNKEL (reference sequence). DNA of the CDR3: TGTGCCAGCAGCTCGAAACAGGGCAATGAGCAGTTCTTC. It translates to CASSSKQGNEQFF.

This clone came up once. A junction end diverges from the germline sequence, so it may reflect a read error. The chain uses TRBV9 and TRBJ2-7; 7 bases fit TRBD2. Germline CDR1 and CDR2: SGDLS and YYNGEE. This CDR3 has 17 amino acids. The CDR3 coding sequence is TGTGCCAGCAGCGCCCTTAGTATTCCTAGCGGCCACTACAAGCAGTACTTC. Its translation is CASSALSIPSGHYKQYF.

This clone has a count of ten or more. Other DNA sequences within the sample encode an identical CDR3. CDR3 DNA sequence: TGTGCCAGCAGCCCGGGACAGGGGGCGGCCTACGAGCAGTACTTC. As protein: CASSPGQGAAYEQYF. The rearrangement links TRBV7-3 to TRBJ2-7; 12 bases match TRBD1. Germline values: CDR1 SGHTA, CDR2 FQGTGA. The length of the CDR3 is 15 residues. V was pared by 5 bases and J by 2 bases, with 4 bases of the junction left unmatched.

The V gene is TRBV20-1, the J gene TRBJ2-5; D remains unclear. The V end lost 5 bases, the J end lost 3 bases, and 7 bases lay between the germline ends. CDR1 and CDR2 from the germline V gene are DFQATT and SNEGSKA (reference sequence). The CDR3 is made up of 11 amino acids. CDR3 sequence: CSAGSKETQYF. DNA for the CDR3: TGCAGTGCTGGCTCGAAAGAGACCCAGTACTTC.

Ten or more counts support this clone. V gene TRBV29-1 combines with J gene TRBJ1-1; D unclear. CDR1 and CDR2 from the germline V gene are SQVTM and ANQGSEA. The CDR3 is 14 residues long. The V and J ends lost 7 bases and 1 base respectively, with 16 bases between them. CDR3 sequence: CSGIGSPTNTEAFF. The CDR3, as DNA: TGCAGCGGGATTGGGTCTCCGACGAACACTGAAGCTTTCTTT. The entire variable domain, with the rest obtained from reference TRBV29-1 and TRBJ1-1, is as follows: SAVISQKPSRDICQRGTSLTIQCQVDSQVTMMFWYRQQPGQSLTLIATANQGSEATYESGFVIDKFPISRPNLTFSTLTVSNMSPEDSSIYLCSGIGSPTNTEAFFGQGTRLTVV.